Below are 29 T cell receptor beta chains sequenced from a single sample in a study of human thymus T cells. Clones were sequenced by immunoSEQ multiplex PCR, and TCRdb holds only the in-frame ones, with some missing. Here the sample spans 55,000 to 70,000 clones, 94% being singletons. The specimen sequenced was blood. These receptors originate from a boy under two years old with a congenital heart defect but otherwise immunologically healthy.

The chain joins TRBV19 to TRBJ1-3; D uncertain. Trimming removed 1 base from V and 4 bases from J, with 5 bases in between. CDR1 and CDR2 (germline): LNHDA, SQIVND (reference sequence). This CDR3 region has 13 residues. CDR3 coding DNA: TGTGCCAGTAGTATAGGTCGGGGAAACACCATATATTTT. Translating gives CASSIGRGNTIYF.

Written as DNA, the CDR3 is TGTGCCAGCAGCTTGATGAGCTCCTACAATGAGCAGTTCTTC. Translated, it gives CASSLMSSYNEQFF. The genes are TRBV5-6 and TRBJ2-1; D is unclear. Trimming stripped 1 base from V and 0 bases from J, with 5 bases between. The length of the CDR3 is 14 residues. CDR1 is SGHDT and CDR2 is YYEEEE in the germline V gene.

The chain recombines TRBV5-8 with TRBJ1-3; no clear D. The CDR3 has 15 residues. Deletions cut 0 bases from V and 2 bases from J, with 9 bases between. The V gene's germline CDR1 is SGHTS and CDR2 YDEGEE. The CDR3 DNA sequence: TGTGCCAGCAGCTTGGACAGAAGGGCTGGAAACACCATATATTTT. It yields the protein CASSLDRRAGNTIYF.

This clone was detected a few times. Here the CDR3 reads CASSPFGEQFF. In DNA, the CDR3 is TGTGCCAGCAGCCCATTTGGCGAGCAGTTCTTC. The chain couples TRBV9 to TRBJ2-1; no definite D call. Germline lookup yields CDR1 SGDLS and CDR2 YYNGEE. Deletions cut 4 bases from V and 10 bases from J, with 9 bases between. The length of the CDR3 is 11 residues.

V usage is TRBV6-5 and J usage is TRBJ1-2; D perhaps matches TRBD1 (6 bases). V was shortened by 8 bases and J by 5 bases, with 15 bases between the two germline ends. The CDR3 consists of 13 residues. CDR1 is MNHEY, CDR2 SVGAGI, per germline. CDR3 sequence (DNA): TGTGCCAGCCGTTCAGGGGTGGGGTATGGCTACACCTTC. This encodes CASRSGVGYGYTF.

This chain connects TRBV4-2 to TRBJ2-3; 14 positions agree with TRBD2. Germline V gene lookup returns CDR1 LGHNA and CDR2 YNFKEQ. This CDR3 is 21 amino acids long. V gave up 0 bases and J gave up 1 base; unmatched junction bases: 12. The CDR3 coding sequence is TGTGCCAGCAGCCAAGACCATTCGGGACTAGCGGGAGAGGTCGGCACAGATACGCAGTATTTT. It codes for CASSQDHSGLAGEVGTDTQYF.

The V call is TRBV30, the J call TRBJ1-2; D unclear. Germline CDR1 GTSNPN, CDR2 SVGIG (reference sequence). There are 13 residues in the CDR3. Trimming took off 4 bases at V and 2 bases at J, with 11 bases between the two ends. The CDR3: CAWKAVFNYGYTF. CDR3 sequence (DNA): TGTGCCTGGAAGGCAGTGTTCAACTATGGCTACACCTTC.

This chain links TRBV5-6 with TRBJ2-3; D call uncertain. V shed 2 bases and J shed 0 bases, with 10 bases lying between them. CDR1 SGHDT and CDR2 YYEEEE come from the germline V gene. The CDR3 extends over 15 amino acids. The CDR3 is CASSFPPTSTDTQYF. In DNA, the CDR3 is TGTGCCAGCAGCTTCCCTCCTACTAGCACAGATACGCAGTATTTT. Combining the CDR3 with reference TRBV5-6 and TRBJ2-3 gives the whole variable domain DAGVTQSPTHLIKTRGQQVTLRCSPKSGHDTVSWYQQALGQGPQFIFQYYEEEERQRGNFPDRFSGHQFPNYSSELNVNALLLGDSALYLCASSFPPTSTDTQYFGPGTRLTVL.

CDR3 in DNA: TGCGCCAGCAGCTTAGGTGGTAGCGGGGGAACAGATACGCAGTATTTT. Its translation: CASSLGGSGGTDTQYF. The rearrangement uses TRBV5-1 and TRBJ2-3; TRBD2 matches 9 bases. The V and J ends lost 2 bases and 3 bases, in that order; junction bases with no gene match: 7. The CDR3 has 16 residues. Germline V gives CDR1 SGHRS, CDR2 YFSETQ.

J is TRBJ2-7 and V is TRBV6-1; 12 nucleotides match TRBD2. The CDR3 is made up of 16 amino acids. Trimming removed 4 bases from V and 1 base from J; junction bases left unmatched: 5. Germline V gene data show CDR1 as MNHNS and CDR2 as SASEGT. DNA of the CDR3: TGTGCCAGCAGTGTCAGTCTAGCGGGGGGGTCCTACGAGCAGTACTTC. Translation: CASSVSLAGGSYEQYF.

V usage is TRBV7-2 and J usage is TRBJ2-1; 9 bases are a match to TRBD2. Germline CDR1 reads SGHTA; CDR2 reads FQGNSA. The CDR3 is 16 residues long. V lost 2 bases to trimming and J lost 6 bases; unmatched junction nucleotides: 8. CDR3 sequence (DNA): TGTGCCAGCAGCTTAAGGGCGGGAGGGCCCTCCAATGAGCAGTTCTTC. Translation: CASSLRAGGPSNEQFF.

CDR3 coding DNA: TGTGCCAGTAGTATCGGGAGGGATACGCAGTATTTT. This encodes CASSIGRDTQYF. The rearrangement joins TRBV19 to TRBJ2-3; TRBD2 aligns across 7 bases. Per germline, CDR1 LNHDA and CDR2 SQIVND (reference sequence). Germline trimming cut 3 bases from V and 6 bases from J; bases unmatched to any gene: 0. The CDR3 is made up of 12 amino acids.

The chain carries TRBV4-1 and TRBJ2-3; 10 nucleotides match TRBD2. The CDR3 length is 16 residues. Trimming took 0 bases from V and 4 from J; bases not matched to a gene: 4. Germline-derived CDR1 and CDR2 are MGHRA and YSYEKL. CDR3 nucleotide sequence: TGCGCCAGCAGCCAAGATTTAGCGGGAGGATCAGATACGCAGTATTTT. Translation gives CASSQDLAGGSDTQYF.

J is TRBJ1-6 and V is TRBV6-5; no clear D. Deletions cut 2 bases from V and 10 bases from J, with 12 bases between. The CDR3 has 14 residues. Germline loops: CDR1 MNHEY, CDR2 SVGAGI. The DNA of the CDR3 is TGTGCCAGCAGTTACAGAGCTTTGAACTCACCCCTCCACTTT. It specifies CASSYRALNSPLHF.

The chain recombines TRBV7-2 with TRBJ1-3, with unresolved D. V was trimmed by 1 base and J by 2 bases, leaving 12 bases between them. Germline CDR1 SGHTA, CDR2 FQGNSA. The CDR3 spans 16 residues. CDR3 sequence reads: CASSLGGPAAGNTIYF. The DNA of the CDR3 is TGTGCCAGCAGCTTAGGGGGTCCTGCCGCTGGAAACACCATATATTTT.

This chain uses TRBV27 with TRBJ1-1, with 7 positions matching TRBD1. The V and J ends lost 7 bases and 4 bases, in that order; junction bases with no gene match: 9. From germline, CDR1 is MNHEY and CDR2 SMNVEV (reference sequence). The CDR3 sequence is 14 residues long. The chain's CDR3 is CASNQGGTLTEAFF. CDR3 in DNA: TGTGCCAGCAATCAGGGGGGGACTCTCACTGAAGCTTTCTTT.

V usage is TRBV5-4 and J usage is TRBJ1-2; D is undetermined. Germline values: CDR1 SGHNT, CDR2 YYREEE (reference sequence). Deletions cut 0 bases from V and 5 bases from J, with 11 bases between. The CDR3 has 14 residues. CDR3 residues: CASSLAWQAYGYTF. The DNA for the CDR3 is TGTGCCAGCAGCTTGGCCTGGCAGGCTTATGGCTACACCTTC.

CDR3: CASSSRGLATGELFF. The CDR3 coding sequence is TGTGCCAGCAGCTCTCGGGGTCTGGCCACCGGGGAGCTGTTTTTT. V gene TRBV6-5 combines with J gene TRBJ2-2; possibly TRBD2 for D (5 bases). The CDR3 covers 15 residues. V was trimmed by 6 bases and J by 4 bases, leaving 15 bases between them. Germline V gene lookup returns CDR1 MNHEY and CDR2 SVGAGI.

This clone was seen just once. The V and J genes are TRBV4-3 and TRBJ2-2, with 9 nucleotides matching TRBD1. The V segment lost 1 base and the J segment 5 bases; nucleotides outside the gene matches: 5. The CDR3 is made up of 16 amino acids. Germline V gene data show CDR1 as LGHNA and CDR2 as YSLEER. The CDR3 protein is CASSQVQGANTGELFF. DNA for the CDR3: TGCGCCAGCAGCCAAGTACAGGGGGCAAATACCGGGGAGCTGTTTTTT.

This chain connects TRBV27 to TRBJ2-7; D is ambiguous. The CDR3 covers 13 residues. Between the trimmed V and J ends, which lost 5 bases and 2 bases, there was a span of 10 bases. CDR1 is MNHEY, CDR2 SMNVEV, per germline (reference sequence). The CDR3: CASSNTITYEQYF. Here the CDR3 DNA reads TGTGCCAGCAGTAACACGATAACCTACGAGCAGTACTTC.

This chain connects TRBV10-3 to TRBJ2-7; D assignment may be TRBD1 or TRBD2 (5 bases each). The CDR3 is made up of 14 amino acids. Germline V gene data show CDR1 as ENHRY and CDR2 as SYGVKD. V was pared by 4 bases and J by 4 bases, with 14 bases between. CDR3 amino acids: CAISGGTEEYEQYF. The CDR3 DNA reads TGTGCCATCAGTGGGGGGACCGAGGAATACGAGCAGTACTTC.

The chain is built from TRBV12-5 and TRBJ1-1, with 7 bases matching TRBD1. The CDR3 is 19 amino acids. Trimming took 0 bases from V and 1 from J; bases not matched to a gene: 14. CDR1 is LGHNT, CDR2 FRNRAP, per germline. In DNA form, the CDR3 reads TGTGCTAGTGGTTTGGTACTTCCCCCCCAAGACAGGGCGAACACTGAAGCTTTCTTT. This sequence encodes CASGLVLPPQDRANTEAFF. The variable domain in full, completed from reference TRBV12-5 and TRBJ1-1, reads DARVTQTPRHKVTEMGQEVTMRCQPILGHNTVFWYRQTMMQGLELLAYFRNRAPLDDSGMPKDRFSAEMPDATLATLKIQPSEPRDSAVYFCASGLVLPPQDRANTEAFFGQGTRLTVV.

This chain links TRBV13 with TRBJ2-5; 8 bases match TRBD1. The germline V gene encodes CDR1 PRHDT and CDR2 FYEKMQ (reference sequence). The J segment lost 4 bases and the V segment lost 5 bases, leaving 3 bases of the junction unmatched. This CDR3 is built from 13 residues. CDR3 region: CASSLRGRETQYF. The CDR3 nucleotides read TGTGCCAGCAGCCTCAGGGGGCGAGAGACCCAGTACTTC.

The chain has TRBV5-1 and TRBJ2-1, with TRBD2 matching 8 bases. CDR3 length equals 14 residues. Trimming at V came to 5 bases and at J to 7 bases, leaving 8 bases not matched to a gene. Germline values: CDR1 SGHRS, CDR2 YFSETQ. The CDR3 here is CASSGLATANEQFF. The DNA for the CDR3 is TGCGCCAGCAGTGGACTAGCTACCGCGAATGAGCAGTTCTTC.

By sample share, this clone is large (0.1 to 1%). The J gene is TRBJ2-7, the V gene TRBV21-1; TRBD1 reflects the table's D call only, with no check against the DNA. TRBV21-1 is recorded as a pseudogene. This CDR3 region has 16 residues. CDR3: CASSKVGTGGNYEQYF. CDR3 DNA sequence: TGTGCCAGCAGCAAAGTGGGGACAGGGGGTAACTACGAGCAGTACTTC.

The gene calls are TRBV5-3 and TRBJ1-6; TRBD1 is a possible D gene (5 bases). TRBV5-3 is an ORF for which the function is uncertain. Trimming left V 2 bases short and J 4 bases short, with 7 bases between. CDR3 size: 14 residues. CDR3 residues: CARSFGGYNSPLHF. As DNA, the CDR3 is TGTGCCAGAAGCTTTGGGGGTTATAATTCACCCCTCCACTTT.

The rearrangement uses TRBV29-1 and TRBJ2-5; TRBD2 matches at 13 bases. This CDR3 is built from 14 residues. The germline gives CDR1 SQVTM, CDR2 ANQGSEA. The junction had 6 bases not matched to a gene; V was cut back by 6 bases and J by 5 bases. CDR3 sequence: CSVRTSGRLETQYF. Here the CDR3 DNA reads TGCAGCGTGCGGACTAGCGGGAGACTGGAGACCCAGTACTTC.

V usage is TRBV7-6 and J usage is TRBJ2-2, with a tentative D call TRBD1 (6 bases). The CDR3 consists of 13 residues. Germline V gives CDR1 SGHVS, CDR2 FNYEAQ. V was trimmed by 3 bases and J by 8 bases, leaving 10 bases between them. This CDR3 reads CASSFGTMGELFF. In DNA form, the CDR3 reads TGTGCCAGCAGCTTCGGGACAATGGGGGAGCTGTTTTTT.

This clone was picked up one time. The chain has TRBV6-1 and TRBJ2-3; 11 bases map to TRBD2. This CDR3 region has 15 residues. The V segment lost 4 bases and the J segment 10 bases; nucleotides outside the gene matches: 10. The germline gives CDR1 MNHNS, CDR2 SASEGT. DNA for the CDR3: TGTGCCAGCAGTGTCCTAGCGGGAGGAGATAGAGCGCAGTATTTT. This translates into CASSVLAGGDRAQYF.